This T cell receptor (beta chain) was obtained from a study of blood T cell repertoires in COVID-19. Produced via immunoSEQ multiplex PCR; TCRdb's table is partial and in-frame only. The sample gives approximately 290,000 clones, more than 85% of which show up once; approximately 0.84% is in the top ten. The ends were cut back, 10 bases at V and 5 bases at J, with 12 bases in the middle. Germline loops: CDR1 LNHDA, CDR2 SQIVND (reference sequence). This CDR3 has 13 amino acids. The source of this sequence is a man in his thirties or forties with acute or convalescent COVID-19. The chain carries TRBV19 and TRBJ1-6; tentative D call: TRBD1 (6 bases). The sequencing sample was made of peripheral blood. CDR3 sequence reads: CATRDNHNSPLHF. The CDR3 region has the DNA TGTGCCACCCGGGACAACCATAATTCACCCCTCCACTTT.